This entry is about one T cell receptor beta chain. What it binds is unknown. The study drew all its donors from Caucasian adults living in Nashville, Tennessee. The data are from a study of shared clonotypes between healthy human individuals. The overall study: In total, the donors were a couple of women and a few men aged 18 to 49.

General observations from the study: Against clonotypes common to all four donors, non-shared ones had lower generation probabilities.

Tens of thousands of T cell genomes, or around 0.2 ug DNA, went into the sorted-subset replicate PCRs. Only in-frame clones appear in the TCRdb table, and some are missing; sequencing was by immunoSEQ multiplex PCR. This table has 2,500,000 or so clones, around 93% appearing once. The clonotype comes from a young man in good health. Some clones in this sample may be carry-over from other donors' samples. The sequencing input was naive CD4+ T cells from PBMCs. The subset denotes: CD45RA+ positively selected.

The CDR3 sequence: CASSPREGAGEKLFF. CDR3 nucleotide sequence: TGTGCCAGCTCACCGCGGGAGGGGGCTGGTGAAAAACTGTTTTTT. The chain recombines TRBV18 with TRBJ1-4; TRBD1 aligns across 7 bases. The CDR3 is 15 residues long. Germline V gene lookup returns CDR1 KGHSH and CDR2 LQKENI. J gave up 7 bases and V 3 bases, and 8 bases lay outside the gene matches.